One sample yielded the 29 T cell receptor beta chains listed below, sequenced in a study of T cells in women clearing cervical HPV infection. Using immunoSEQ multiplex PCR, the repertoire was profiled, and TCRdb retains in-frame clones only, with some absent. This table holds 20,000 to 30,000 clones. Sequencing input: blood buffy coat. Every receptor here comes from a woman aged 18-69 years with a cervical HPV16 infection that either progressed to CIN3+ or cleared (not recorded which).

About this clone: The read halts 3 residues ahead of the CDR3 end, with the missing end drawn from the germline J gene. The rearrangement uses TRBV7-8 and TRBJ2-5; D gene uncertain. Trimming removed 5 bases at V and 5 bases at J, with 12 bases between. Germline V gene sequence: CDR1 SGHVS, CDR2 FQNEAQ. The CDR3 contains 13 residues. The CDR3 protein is CASSVPWAETQYF. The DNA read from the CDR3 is TGTGCCAGCAGCGTCCCCTGGGCGGAGACC.

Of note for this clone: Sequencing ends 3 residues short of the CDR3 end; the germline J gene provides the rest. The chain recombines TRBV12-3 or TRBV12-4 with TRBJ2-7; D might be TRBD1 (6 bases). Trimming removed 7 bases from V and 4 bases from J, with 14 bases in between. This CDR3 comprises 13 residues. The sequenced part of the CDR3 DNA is TGTGCCAGCACACGACAGGTTGAATACGAG. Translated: CASTRQVEYE. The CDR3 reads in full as CASTRQVEYEQYF.

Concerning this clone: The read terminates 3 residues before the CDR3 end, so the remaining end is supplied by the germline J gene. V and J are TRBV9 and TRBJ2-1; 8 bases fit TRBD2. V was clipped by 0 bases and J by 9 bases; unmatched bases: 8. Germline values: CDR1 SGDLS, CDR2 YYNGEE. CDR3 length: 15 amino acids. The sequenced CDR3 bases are TGTGCCAGCAGCGTAGCTCGAAGCGGGAGTGGTGAG. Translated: CASSVARSGSGE. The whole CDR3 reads CASSVARSGSGEQFF.

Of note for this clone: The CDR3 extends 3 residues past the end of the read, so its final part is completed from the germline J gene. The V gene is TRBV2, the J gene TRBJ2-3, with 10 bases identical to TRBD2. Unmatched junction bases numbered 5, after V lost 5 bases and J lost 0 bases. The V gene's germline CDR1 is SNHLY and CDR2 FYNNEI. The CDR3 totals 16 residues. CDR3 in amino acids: CASSILAGVSTDTQYF. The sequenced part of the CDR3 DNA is TGTGCCAGCAGTATCCTAGCGGGGGTTAGCACAGATACG.

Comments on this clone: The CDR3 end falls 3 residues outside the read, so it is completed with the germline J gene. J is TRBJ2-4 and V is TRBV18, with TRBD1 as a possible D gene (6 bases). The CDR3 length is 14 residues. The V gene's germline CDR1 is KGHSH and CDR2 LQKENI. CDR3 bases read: TGTGCCAGCTCACCAGGGGACAAGGGGCGCGGT. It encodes CASSPGDKGRG. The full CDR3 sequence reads CASSPGDKGRGQYF.

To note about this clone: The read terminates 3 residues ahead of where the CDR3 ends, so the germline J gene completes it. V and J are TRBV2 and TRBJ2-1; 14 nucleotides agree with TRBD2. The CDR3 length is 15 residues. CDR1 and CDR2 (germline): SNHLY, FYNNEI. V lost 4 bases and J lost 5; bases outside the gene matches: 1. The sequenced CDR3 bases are TGTGCCAGCAGTGGGGGACTAGCGGGAGACAATGAG. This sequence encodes CASSGGLAGDNE. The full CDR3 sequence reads CASSGGLAGDNEQFF. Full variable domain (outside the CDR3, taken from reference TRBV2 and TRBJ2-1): EPEVTQTPSHQVTQMGQEVILRCVPISNHLYFYWYRQILGQKVEFLVSFYNNEISEKSEIFDDQFSVERPDGSNFTLKIRSTKLEDSAMYFCASSGGLAGDNEQFFGPGTRLTVL.

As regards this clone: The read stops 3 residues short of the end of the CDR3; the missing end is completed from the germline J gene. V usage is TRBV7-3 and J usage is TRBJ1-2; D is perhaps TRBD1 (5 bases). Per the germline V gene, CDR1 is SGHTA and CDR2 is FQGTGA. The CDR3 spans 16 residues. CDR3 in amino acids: CASSFGLAGPYNDYTF. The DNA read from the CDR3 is TGTGCCAGCAGCTTTGGACTAGCGGGACCTTACAATGAC.

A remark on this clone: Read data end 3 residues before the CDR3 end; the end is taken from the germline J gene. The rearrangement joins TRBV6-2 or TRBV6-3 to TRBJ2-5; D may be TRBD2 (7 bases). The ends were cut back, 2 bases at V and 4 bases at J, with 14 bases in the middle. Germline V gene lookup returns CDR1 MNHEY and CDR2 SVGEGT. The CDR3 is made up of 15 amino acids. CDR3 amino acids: CASSYGGGLGETQYF. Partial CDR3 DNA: TGTGCCAGCAGTTACGGCGGGGGCCTGGGAGAGACC.

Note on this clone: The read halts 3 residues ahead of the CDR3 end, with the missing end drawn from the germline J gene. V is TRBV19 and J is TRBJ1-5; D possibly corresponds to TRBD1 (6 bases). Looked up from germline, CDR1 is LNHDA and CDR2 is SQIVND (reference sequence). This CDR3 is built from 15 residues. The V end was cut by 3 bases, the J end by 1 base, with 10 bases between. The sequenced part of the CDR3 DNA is TGTGCCAGTAGTATGGGGGGGCGAAGCAATCAGCCC. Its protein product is CASSMGGRSNQP. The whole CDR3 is CASSMGGRSNQPQHF.

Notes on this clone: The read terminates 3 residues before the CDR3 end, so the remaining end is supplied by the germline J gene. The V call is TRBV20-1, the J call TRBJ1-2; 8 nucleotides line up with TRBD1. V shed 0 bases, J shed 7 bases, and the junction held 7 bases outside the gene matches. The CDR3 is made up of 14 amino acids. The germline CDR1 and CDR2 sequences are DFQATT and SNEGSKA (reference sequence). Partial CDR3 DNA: TGCAGTGCTAGAGATTCGGACAGGGCGGCTGGC. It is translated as CSARDSDRAAG. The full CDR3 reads CSARDSDRAAGYTF.

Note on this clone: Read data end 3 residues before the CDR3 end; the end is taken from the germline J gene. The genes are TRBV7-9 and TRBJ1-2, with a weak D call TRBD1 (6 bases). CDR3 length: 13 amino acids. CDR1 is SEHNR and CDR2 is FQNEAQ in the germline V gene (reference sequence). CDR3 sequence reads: CASVAGAYNDYTF. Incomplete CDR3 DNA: TGTGCCAGCGTAGCGGGGGCCTACAATGAC.

The chain's CDR3 is CASSTNRGSNYGYTF. The CDR3 bases that were read are TGTGCCAGCAGCACAAACAGGGGCTCCAACTATGGC. The chain employs TRBV13 and TRBJ1-2; 7 nucleotides match TRBD1. With the read ending 3 residues before the CDR3 end, the germline J gene is used to fill in that end. CDR3 length equals 15 residues. The V segment lost 5 bases and the J segment 2 bases; nucleotides outside the gene matches: 8. The germline CDR1 and CDR2 sequences are PRHDT and FYEKMQ (reference sequence).

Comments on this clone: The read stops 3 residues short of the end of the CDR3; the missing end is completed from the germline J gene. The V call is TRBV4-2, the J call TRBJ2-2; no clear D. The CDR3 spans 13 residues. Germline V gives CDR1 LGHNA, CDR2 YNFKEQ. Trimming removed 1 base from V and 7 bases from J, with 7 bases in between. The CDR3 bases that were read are TGTGCCAGCAGCCAAGCAGTTATCGGGGAG. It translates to CASSQAVIGE. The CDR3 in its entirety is CASSQAVIGELFF.

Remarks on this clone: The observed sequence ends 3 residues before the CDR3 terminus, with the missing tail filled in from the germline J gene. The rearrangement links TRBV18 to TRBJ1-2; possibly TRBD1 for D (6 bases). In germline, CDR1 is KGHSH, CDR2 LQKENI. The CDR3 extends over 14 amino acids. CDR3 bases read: TGTGCCAGCTCACCAAGGGGGATTGGGTACGAC. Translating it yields CASSPRGIGYD. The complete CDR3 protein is CASSPRGIGYDYTF. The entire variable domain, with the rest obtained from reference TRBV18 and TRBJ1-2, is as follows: NAGVMQNPRHLVRRRGQEARLRCSPMKGHSHVYWYRQLPEEGLKFMVYLQKENIIDESGMPKERFSAEFPKEGPSILRIQQVVRGDSAAYFCASSPRGIGYDYTFGSGTRLTVV.

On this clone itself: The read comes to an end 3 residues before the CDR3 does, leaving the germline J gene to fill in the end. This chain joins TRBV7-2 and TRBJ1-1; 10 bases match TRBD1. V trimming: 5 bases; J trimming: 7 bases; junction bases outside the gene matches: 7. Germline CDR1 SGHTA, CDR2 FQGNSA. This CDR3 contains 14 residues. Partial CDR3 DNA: TGTGCCAGCAGCCGCGGACAGGGGGAGGGTGAA. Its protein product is CASSRGQGEGE. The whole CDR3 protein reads CASSRGQGEGEAFF.

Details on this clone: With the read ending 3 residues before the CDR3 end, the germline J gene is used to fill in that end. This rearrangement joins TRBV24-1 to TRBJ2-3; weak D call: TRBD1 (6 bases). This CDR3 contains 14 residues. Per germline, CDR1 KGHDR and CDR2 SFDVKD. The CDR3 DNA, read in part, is TGTGCCACCAGTGACCCTACAGGGTTGGAGACG. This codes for CATSDPTGLET. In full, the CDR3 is CATSDPTGLETQYF.

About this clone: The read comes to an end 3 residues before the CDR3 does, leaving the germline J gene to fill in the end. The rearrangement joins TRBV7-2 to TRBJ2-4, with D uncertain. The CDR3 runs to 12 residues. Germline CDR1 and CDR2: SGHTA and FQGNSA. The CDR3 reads CASSLYSGGQYF. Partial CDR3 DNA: TGTGCCAGCAGCTTATATTCAGGTGGT.

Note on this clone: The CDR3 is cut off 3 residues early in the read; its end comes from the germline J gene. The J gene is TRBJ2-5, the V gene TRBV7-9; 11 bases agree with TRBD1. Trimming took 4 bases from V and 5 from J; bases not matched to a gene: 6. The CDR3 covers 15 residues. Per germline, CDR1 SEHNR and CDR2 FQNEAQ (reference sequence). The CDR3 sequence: CASSSAGQGVETQYF. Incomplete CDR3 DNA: TGTGCCAGCAGCTCCGCGGGACAGGGGGTCGAGACC.

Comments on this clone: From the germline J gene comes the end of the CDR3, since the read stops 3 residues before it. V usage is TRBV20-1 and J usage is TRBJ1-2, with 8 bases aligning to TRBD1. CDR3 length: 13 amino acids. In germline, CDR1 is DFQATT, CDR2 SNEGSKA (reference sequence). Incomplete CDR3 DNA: TGCAGTGCTAACTCCAGGGGGCTAGAGACC. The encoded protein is CSANSRGLET. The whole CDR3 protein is CSANSRGLETYTF.

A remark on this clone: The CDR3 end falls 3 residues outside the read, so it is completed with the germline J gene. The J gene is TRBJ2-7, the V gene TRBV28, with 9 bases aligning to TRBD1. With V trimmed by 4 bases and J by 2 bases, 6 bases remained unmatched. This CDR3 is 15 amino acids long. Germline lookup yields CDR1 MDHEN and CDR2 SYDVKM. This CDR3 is CASSSGGTGTYEQYF. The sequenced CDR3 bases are TGTGCCAGCAGTTCCGGGGGGACAGGGACCTACGAG.

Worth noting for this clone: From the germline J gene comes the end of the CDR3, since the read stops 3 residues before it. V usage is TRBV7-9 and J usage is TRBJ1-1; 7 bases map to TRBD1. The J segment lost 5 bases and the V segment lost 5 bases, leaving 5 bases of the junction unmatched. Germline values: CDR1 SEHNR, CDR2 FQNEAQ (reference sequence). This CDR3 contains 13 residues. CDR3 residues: CASSKEQGTEAFF. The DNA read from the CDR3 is TGTGCCAGCAGCAAGGAACAGGGGACTGAA.

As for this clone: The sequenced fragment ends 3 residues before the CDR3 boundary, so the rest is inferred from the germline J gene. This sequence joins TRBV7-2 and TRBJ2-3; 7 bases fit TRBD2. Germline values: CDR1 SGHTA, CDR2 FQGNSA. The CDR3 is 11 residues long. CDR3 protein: CAGGEGETQYF. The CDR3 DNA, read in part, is TGTGCCGGGGGGGAAGGGGAGACG.

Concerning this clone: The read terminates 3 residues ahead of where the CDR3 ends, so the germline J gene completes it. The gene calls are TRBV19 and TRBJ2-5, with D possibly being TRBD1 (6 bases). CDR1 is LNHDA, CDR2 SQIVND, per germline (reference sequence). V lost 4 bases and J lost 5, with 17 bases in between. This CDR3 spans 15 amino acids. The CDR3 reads CASSRGKGVTETQYF. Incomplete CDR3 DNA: TGTGCCAGTAGTAGAGGGAAGGGGGTTACGGAGACC.

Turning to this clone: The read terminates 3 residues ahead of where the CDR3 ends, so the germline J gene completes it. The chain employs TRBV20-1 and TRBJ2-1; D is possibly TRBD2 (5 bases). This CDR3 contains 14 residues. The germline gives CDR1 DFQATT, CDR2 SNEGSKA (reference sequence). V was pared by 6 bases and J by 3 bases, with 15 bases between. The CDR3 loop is CSANRLSGYNEQFF. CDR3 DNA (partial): TGCAGTGCCAATAGGCTGAGCGGCTACAATGAG.

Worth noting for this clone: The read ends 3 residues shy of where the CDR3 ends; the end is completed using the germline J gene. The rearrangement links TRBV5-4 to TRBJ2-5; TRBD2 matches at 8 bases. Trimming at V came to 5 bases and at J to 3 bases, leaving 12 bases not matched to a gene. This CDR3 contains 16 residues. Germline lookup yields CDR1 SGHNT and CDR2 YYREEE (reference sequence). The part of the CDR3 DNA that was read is TGTGCCAGCAGACCCCGTATAGCGGGACCAAAAGAGACC. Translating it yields CASRPRIAGPKET. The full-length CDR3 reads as CASRPRIAGPKETQYF.

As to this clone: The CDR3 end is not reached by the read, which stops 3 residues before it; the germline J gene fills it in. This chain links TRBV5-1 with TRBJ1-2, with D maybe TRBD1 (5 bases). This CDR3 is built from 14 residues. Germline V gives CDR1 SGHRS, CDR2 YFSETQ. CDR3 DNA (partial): TGCGCCAGCAGCTTGGAGAGCGGGGGGGTCGGC. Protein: CASSLESGGVG. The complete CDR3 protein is CASSLESGGVGYTF.

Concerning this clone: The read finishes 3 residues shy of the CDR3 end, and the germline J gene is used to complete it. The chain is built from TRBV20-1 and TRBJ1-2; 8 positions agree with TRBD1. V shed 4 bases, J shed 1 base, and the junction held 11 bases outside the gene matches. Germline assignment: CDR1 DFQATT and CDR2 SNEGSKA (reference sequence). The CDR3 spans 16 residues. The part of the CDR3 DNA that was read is TGCAGTGCTAACCCGAAGACAGGGGCGGATAACTATGGC. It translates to CSANPKTGADNYG. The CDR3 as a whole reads CSANPKTGADNYGYTF.

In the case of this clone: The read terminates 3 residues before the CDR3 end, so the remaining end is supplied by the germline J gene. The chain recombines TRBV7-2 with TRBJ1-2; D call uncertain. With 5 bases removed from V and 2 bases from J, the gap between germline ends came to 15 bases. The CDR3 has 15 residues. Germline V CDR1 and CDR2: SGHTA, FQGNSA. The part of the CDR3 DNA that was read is TGTGCCAGCAGCCCTACCCCGCCACCGAACTATGGC. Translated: CASSPTPPPNYG. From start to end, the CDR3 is CASSPTPPPNYGYTF.

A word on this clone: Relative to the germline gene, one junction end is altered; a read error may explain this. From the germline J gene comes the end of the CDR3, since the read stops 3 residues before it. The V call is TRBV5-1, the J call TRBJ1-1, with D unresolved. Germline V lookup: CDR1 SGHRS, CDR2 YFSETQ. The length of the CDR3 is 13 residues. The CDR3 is CASRLEQNTEAFF. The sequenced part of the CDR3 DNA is TGCGCCAGCAGATTGGAACAGAACACTGAA. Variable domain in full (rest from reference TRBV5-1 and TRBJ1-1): KAGVTQTPRYLIKTRGQQVTLSCSPISGHRSVSWYQQTPGQGLQFLFEYFSETQRNKGNFPGRFSGRQFSNSRSEMNVSTLELGDSALYLCASRLEQNTEAFFGQGTRLTVV.